This entry features one T cell receptor (beta chain) sequence. The PCR contained 60 Vbeta and 13 Jbeta primers. Method: immunoSEQ multiplex PCR; TCRdb's copy keeps in-frame clones and lacks some. The repertoire holds 110,000 to 150,000 clones, about 75% seen once, with over 3% in the top ten. The data belong to a study of cytomegalovirus exposure and HLA in healthy donors. Germline loops: CDR1 SQVTM, CDR2 ANQGSEA. This CDR3 has 14 amino acids. The V end lost 0 bases, the J end lost 4 bases, and 9 bases lay between the germline ends. This clonotype was sampled from a man aged 35 to 55 in good health and CMV-seronegative. The material sequenced was PBMCs. The chain is built from TRBV29-1 and TRBJ1-4, with D possibly matching TRBD1 (5 bases). The CDR3 nucleotides are TGCAGCGTTGAAGAGGCGGGGGATAATGAAAAACTGTTTTTT. Its translation is CSVEEAGDNEKLFF.